This TCR beta chain was retrieved from a study of early T cells in non-severe SARS-CoV-2 infection. Study overall: Sequencing of bulk RNA from unsorted whole blood was done, without chain pairing.

In this sample, this clonotype turned up many times. Its antigen is undetermined. The study, taken as a whole, reports: Reliance on VDJdb matching favored anti-spike CD8 responses; private and CD4 specificities were missed.

Unique molecular identifiers were attached to individual cDNA molecules. TCRdb ran MiXCR on the 5' RACE reads and lists one entry per CDR3 protein. There are over 50,000 distinct CDR3 sequences in the sample; roughly a tenth occur only once, and 1.2% lies in the top ten. This CDR3 spans 17 amino acids. Germline V lookup: CDR1 MNHNY, CDR2 SVGAGI (reference sequence). J gave up 8 bases and V 7 bases, and 22 bases lay outside the gene matches. This receptor was obtained from an adult who was a healthcare worker with PCR-confirmed SARS-CoV-2 infection or an uninfected control (not recorded which). The V and J genes are TRBV6-6 and TRBJ1-1; 7 nucleotides match TRBD1. The sequencing sample was made of whole blood. This CDR3 is CASNGQTGTGAGEEAFF. The CDR3 region has the DNA TGTGCCAGCAACGGCCAGACAGGGACGGGTGCCGGTGAGGAAGCTTTCTTT.